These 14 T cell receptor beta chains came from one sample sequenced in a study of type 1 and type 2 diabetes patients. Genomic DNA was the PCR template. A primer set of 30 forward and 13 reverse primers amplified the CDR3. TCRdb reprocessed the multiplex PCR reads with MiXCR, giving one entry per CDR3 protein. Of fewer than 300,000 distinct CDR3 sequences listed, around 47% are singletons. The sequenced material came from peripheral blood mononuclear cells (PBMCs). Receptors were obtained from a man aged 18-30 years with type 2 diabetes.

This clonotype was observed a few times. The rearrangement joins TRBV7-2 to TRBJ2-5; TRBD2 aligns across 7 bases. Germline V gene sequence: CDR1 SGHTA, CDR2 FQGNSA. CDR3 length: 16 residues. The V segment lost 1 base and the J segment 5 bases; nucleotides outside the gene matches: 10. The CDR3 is CASSLGFVWRGETQYF. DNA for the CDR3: TGTGCCAGCAGCTTAGGGTTTGTGTGGCGGGGGGAGACCCAGTACTTC.

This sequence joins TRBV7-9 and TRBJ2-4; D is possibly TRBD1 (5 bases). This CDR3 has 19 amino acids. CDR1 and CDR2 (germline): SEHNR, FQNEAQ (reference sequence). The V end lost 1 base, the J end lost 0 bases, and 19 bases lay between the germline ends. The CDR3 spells CASSLGLFQGSTAKNIQYF. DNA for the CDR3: TGTGCCAGCAGCTTAGGGCTGTTCCAGGGTTCAACAGCCAAAAACATTCAGTACTTC.

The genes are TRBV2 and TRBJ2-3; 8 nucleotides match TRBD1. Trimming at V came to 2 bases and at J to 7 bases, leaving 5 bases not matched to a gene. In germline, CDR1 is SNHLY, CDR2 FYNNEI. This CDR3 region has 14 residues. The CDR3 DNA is TGTGCCAGCAGTGAAAGAGGGACAGGATATACGCAGTATTTT. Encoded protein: CASSERGTGYTQYF. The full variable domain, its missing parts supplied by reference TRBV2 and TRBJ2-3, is EPEVTQTPSHQVTQMGQEVILRCVPISNHLYFYWYRQILGQKVEFLVSFYNNEISEKSEIFDDQFSVERPDGSNFTLKIRSTKLEDSAMYFCASSERGTGYTQYFGPGTRLTVL.

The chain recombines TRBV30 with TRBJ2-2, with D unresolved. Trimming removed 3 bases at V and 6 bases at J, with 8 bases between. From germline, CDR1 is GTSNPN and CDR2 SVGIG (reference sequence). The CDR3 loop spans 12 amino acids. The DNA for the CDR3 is TGTGCCTGGAGGGCGAGGTCCGGGGAGCTGTTTTTT. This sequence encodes CAWRARSGELFF.

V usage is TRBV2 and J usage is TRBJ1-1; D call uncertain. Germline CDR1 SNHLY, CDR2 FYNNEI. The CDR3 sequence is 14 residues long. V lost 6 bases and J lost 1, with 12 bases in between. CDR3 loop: CASSPGHRNTEAFF. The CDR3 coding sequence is TGTGCCAGCAGCCCCGGGCACCGGAACACTGAAGCTTTCTTT.

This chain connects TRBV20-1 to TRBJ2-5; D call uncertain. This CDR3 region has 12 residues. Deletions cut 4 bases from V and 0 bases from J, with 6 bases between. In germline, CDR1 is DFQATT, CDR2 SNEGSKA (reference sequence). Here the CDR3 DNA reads TGCAGTGCTAATGAAAACCAAGAGACCCAGTACTTC. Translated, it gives CSANENQETQYF.

The CDR3 loop is CASSGRGENTDTQYF. The CDR3 DNA reads TGTGCCAGCAGCGGGCGGGGGGAAAACACAGATACGCAGTATTTT. The chain uses TRBV13 and TRBJ2-3, with 8 positions matching TRBD2. This CDR3 region has 15 residues. Germline V lookup: CDR1 PRHDT, CDR2 FYEKMQ (reference sequence). V was clipped by 5 bases and J by 2 bases; unmatched bases: 6.

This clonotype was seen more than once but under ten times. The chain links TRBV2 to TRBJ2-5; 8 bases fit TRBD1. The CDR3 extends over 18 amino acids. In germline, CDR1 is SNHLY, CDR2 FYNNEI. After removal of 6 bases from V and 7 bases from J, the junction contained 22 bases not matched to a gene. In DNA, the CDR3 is TGTGCCAGCAGCTTAGACCCCCTCAGGGGGCCCCTCCGGCGGACCCAGTACTTC. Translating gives CASSLDPLRGPLRRTQYF.

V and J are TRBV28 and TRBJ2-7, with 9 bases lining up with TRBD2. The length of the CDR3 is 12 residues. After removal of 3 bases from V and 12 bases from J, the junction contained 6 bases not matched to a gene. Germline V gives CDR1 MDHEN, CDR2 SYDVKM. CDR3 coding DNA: TGTGCCAGCAGTTTGATAGCGGGAGTACGGTACTTC. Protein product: CASSLIAGVRYF. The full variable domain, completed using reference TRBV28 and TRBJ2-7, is DVKVTQSSRYLVKRTGEKVFLECVQDMDHENMFWYRQDPGLGLRLIYFSYDVKMKEKGDIPEGYSVSREKKERFSLILESASTNQTSMYLCASSLIAGVRYFGPGTRLTVT.

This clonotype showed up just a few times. The CDR3: CASSLDLGLADEQFF. In nucleotides, the CDR3 is TGTGCCAGCAGCTTAGATCTGGGACTAGCGGATGAGCAGTTCTTC. The rearrangement uses TRBV11-3 and TRBJ2-1; 11 bases align to TRBD2. The CDR3 has 15 amino acids. CDR1 is SGHNT, CDR2 YENEEA, per germline. V dropped 0 bases and J dropped 8; count of bases not matched to a gene: 3. The variable domain in full, with the rest retrieved from reference TRBV11-3 and TRBJ2-1, is EAGVVQSPRYKIIEKKQPVAFWCNPISGHNTLYWYLQNLGQGPELLIRYENEEAVDDSQLPKDRFSAERLKGVDSTLKIQPAELGDSAVYLCASSLDLGLADEQFFGPGTRLTVL.

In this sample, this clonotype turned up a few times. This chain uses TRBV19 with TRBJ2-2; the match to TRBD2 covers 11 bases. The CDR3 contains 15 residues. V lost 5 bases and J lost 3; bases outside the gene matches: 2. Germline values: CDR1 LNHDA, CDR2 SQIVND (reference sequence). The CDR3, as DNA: TGTGCCAGTAGTGCTAGCGGGGGGTACACCGGGGAGCTGTTTTTT. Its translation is CASSASGGYTGELFF.

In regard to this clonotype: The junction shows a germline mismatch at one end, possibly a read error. In DNA form, the CDR3 reads TGCGCCAGCAGCCAAGGCGACCGATATGGCTACACCTTC. It is translated as CASSQGDRYGYTF. The V gene is TRBV7-2, the J gene TRBJ1-2, with D unresolved. Germline V gives CDR1 SGHTA, CDR2 FQGNSA. The CDR3 length is 13 residues.

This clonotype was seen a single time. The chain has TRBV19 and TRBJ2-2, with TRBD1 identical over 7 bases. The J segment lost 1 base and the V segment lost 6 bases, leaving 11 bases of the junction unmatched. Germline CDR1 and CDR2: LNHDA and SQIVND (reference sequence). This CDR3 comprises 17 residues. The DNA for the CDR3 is TGTGCCAGTAGCCCCACCGGGACAGTAAGGAACACCGGGGAGCTGTTTTTT. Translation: CASSPTGTVRNTGELFF.

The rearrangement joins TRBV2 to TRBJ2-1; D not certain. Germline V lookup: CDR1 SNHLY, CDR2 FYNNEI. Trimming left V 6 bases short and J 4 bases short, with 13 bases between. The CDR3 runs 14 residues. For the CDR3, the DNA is TGTGCCAGCAGCGCCCTGACTCCTTACAATGAGCAGTTCTTC. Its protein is CASSALTPYNEQFF.